This T cell receptor beta chain is drawn from a study of spatial heterogeneity in lung cancer. About the research overall: Detection of beta-chain sequences consistently exceeded that of alpha-chain sequences. An average of more than ten raw reads was observed per unique TCR and UMI combination.

Sample time point: sample taken at primary tumor resection. The study sequenced unsorted whole RNA from tumor, nontumor lung or frozen PBMC. Germline values: CDR1 SGHTA, CDR2 FQGTGA. The CDR3 has 14 amino acids. Deletions cut 0 bases from V and 7 bases from J, with 9 bases between. Every TCR cDNA molecule carried a tag that served as a unique molecular identifier. TCRdb reprocessed the 5' RACE reads via MiXCR and lists one record per CDR3 protein. This table holds 9,000 to 13,000 distinct CDR3 sequences, about 6.3% found once. This clonotype was observed at least ten times. This beta chain came through as a stray read in a library set up for alpha chains, and its size says little.

The chain recombines TRBV7-3 with TRBJ2-2, with D possibly being TRBD2 (5 bases). The specimen comprised PBMCs, sampled at surgery. This receptor was identified in a male donor with early-stage non-small cell lung cancer. The CDR3 sequence is CASSLTLGSGELFF. In nucleotides, the CDR3 is TGTGCCAGCAGCTTAACGTTAGGGAGCGGGGAGCTGTTTTTT. The whole variable domain, filled in from reference TRBV7-3 and TRBJ2-2, reads GAGVSQTPSNKVTEKGKYVELRCDPISGHTALYWYRQSLGQGPEFLIYFQGTGAADDSGLPNDRFFAVRPEGSVSTLKIQRTERGDSAVYLCASSLTLGSGELFFGEGSRLTVL.